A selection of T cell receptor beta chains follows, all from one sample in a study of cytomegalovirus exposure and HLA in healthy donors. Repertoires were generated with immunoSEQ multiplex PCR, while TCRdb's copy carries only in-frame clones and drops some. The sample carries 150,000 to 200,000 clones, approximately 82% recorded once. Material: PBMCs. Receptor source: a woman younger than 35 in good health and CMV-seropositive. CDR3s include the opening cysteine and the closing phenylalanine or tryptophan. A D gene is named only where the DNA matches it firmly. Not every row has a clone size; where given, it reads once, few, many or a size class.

cdr3_nt: TGTGCCAGCAGATCCCTGGAACAGGGGTCCCTCCACTTT
cdr3_aa: CASRSLEQGSLHF
v_call: TRBV6-1
j_call: TRBJ1-6
d_call: TRBD1
clone_size: once

cdr3_nt: TGTGCCAGCAGCTTGGGACTAGCGGGGGGTCGGGAGACCCAGTACTTC
cdr3_aa: CASSLGLAGGRETQYF
v_call: TRBV7-9
j_call: TRBJ2-5
d_call: TRBD2
clone_size: -

cdr3_nt: TGTGCCAGCAGTCCCCTCGGACAGGGGCGCACTGAAGCTTTCTTT
cdr3_aa: CASSPLGQGRTEAFF
v_call: TRBV28
j_call: TRBJ1-1
d_call: TRBD1
clone_size: once

cdr3_nt: TGTGCCAGCAGCCTCGGACTAGCGGGGGTGTGGGAGCAGTTCTTC
cdr3_aa: CASSLGLAGVWEQFF
v_call: TRBV14
j_call: TRBJ2-1
d_call: TRBD2
clone_size: -

cdr3_nt: TGCGCCAGCAGCTTAACAGCCTCCTACGAGCAGTACTTC
cdr3_aa: CASSLTASYEQYF
v_call: TRBV5-1
j_call: TRBJ2-7
d_call: -
clone_size: few

cdr3_nt: TGCGCCAGCTCGGGACTAGCGGGGGCAGAGACCCAGTACTTC
cdr3_aa: CASSGLAGAETQYF
v_call: TRBV10-2
j_call: TRBJ2-5
d_call: TRBD2
clone_size: -

cdr3_nt: TGCGCCAGCAGCTTGGAGGGCAGGGCAATCGTCGAGCAGTACTTC
cdr3_aa: CASSLEGRAIVEQYF
v_call: TRBV5-1
j_call: TRBJ2-7
d_call: -
clone_size: -

cdr3_nt: TGTGCCAGCTCTTTATTGGGTCCCGACGGAGGGCTGTTTTTT
cdr3_aa: CASSLLGPDGGLFF
v_call: TRBV6-5
j_call: TRBJ2-2
d_call: -
clone_size: -

cdr3_nt: TGCGCCAGCAGCCAATACACAGGGGATGAAAAACTGTTTTTT
cdr3_aa: CASSQYTGDEKLFF
v_call: TRBV4-1
j_call: TRBJ1-4
d_call: TRBD1
clone_size: few

cdr3_nt: TGTGCCAGCTTATTCTTGGGAGACACTGAAGCTTTCTTT
cdr3_aa: CASLFLGDTEAFF
v_call: TRBV5-6
j_call: TRBJ1-1
d_call: -
clone_size: -